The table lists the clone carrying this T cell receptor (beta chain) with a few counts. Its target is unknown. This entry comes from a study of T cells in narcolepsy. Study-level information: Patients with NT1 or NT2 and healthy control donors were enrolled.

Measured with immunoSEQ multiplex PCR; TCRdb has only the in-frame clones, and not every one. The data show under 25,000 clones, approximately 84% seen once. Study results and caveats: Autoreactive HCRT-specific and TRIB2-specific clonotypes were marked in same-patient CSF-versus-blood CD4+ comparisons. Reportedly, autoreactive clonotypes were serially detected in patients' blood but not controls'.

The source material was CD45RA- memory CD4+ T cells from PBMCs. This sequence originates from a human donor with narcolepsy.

CDR3 sequence (DNA): TGTGCCAGCATCTGGCGCAACACCGGGGAGCTGTTTTTT. Amino acids: CASIWRNTGELFF. The J gene is TRBJ2-2, the V gene TRBV6-1; D is uncertain. From germline, CDR1 is MNHNS and CDR2 SASEGT. With 7 bases removed from V and 2 bases from J, the gap between germline ends came to 8 bases. This CDR3 is built from 13 residues.